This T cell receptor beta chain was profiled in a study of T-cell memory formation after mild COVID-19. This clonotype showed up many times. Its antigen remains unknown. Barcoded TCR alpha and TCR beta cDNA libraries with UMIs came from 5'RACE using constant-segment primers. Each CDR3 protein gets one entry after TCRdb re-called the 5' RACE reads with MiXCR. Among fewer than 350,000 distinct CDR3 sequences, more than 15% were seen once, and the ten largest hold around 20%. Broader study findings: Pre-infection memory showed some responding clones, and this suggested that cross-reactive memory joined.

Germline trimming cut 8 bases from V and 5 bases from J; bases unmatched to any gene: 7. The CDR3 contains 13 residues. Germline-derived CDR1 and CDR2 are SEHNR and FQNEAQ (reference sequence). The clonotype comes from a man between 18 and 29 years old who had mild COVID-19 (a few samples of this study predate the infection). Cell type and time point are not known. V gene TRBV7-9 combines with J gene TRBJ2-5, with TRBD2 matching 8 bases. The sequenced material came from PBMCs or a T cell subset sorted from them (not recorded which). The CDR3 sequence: CASRGGARETQYF. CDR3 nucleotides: TGTGCCAGCCGGGGGGGGGCTCGGGAGACCCAGTACTTC.